This TCR beta chain is drawn from a study of blood T cell repertoires in COVID-19. Looking at the study overall: Samples of COVID-19 (acute and convalescent) were obtained from the United States, Italy and Spain. Sample material is recorded as cDNA or gDNA derived from T cells, B-cell-depleted T cells, or PBMCs.

The length of the CDR3 is 14 residues. Germline V lookup: CDR1 SGDLS, CDR2 YYNGEE. The germline V and J ends were trimmed by 4 bases and 11 bases, with 18 bases remaining between them. How the authors handled the data: Amplifying reference gene primers gave estimates of nucleated cell counts. The assay was immunoSEQ multiplex PCR, and TCRdb's table has in-frame clones only and misses some. The V and J calls and clone size are taken from that table; D and trimming were inferred from the DNA. The repertoire has roughly 120,000 clones, around 78% of them found once; the top ten carry around 2%. Specimen: peripheral blood. The chain carries TRBV9 and TRBJ1-4; D ambiguous. The clonotype originates from a man aged 25-40 years with acute or convalescent COVID-19. The CDR3 nucleotides are TGTGCCAGCAGCCCAAGGGAGGCCTTGGGCAAACTGTTTTTT. Protein sequence: CASSPREALGKLFF. The full variable domain, rest sourced from reference TRBV9 and TRBJ1-4, is DSGVTQTPKHLITATGQRVTLRCSPRSGDLSVYWYQQSLDQGLQFLIQYYNGEERAKGNILERFSAQQFPDLHSELNLSSLELGDSALYFCASSPREALGKLFFGSGTQLSVL.